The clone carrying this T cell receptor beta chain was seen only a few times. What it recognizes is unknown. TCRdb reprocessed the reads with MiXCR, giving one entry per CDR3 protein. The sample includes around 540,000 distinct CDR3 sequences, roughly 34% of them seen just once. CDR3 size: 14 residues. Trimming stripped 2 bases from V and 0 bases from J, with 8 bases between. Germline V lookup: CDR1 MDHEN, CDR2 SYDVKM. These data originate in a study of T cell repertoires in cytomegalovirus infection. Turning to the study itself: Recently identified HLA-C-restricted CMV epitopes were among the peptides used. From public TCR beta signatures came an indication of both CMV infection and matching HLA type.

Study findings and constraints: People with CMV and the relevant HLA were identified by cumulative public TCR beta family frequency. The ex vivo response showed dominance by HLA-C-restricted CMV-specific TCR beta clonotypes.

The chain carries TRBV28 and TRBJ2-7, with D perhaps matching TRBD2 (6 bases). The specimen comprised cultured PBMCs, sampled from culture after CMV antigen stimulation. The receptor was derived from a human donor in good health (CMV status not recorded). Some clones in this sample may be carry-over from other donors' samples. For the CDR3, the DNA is TGTGCCAGCAGTTTAGGGGGGTACTCCTACGAGCAGTACTTC. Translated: CASSLGGYSYEQYF.